Reported below is one TCR beta chain. Its specificity is not known. There are 16 residues in the CDR3. CDR1 is ENHRY and CDR2 is SYGVKD in the germline V gene. With V trimmed by 9 bases and J by 2 bases, 8 bases remained unmatched. The method was immunoSEQ multiplex PCR; TCRdb's version includes in-frame clones alone and lacks a portion of them. The sample includes approximately 100,000 clones, roughly nine tenths of them seen just once. These data come from a study of T cell responses to AZD1222 COVID-19 vaccine. The overall study: Second-dose intervals of approximately 4 or approximately 12 weeks were pooled.

General study findings and limits: Rises in breadth and depth of Spike-specific TCRs came after two AZD1222 doses. Unmutated regions of variants are reportedly targeted by nearly half of spike-specific TCRs. Seropositive AZD1222 recipients at baseline numbered only 5 to 7.

This clonotype was obtained from an adult in good health. The sample here was peripheral blood, taken on day 0 of AZD1222 vaccination. V usage is TRBV10-3 and J usage is TRBJ2-3; TRBD2 aligns across 13 bases. CDR3 region: CAMGTSGTTSTDTQYF. The DNA of the CDR3 is TGTGCCATGGGGACTAGCGGGACTACCTCCACAGATACGCAGTATTTT.